The present TCR beta chain was sequenced within a study of human T cells and chemical hapten exposure. Turning to the study itself: Patients, a majority of them female, were diagnosed with alopecia areata, totalis or universalis.

Time point in this sample: patch test 1, 2 weeks after DPC sensitization. Treatment of the sample: therapeutic diphenylcyclopropenone sensitization with weekly scalp DPC. Using its own MiXCR run on the RACE reads, TCRdb lists one record per CDR3 protein. The sample contains 80,000 to 100,000 distinct CDR3 sequences, approximately 13% of which appear only once. The CDR3 is made up of 15 amino acids. The germline V and J ends were trimmed by 0 bases and 2 bases, with 8 bases remaining between them. CDR1 SGHRS and CDR2 YFSETQ come from the germline V gene. V gene TRBV5-1 combines with J gene TRBJ2-2; no reliable D call. This clonotype was sampled from a woman aged 40-49 years with alopecia areata. Some clones in this sample may be carry-over from other donors' samples. Sequenced here: whole blood, sampled in connection with sensitization to the hapten diphenylcyclopropenone (DPC). In DNA form, the CDR3 reads TGCGCCAGCAGCTTGGTTGTAGTTAACACCGGGGAGCTGTTTTTT. This encodes CASSLVVVNTGELFF.